This TCR beta chain was observed in a study of blood T cell repertoires in COVID-19. On the study more broadly: Spain, Italy and the United States supplied samples that represented acute and convalescent COVID-19. Sources were T cells, B-cell-depleted T cells, or PBMCs; the material itself was cDNA or gDNA.

This clone was recorded once. TCRdb's table, derived via immunoSEQ multiplex PCR, lists solely in-frame clones and lacks some. This sample carries roughly 170,000 clones, roughly 83% of them seen once, and the ten largest clones take 4.4%. Participants were aged about 18 to 100 years from approximately 24 US areas. Sequenced material: PBMCs or T cells enriched from blood (not recorded which). The receptor's source is a woman aged 50 to 60 who had recovered from COVID-19.

CDR3 sequence reads: CSVSTAHGYTF. CDR3 nucleotides: TGCAGTGTTTCTACTGCCCATGGCTACACCTTC. The chain couples TRBV20-1 to TRBJ1-2, with D uncertain. V lost 7 bases and J 6 bases, leaving 12 bases between the germline ends. The CDR3 covers 11 residues. Germline CDR1 DFQATT, CDR2 SNEGSKA (reference sequence).